The 31 T cell receptor beta chains presented below share a single source sample, sequenced in a study of human thymus T cells. Assay: immunoSEQ multiplex PCR; the TCRdb copy retains only in-frame clones and omits some. The table shows some 44,000 clones, with roughly 94% occurring only once. Sequencing was done on a sample of blood. Receptors were obtained from a girl less than two years old with a congenital heart defect but otherwise immunologically healthy.

The chain carries TRBV5-4 and TRBJ2-7, with a tentative D call TRBD1 (5 bases). CDR3 size: 13 residues. V lost 3 bases and J 5 bases, leaving 12 bases between the germline ends. Germline values: CDR1 SGHNT, CDR2 YYREEE (reference sequence). CDR3 sequence: CASSSPAGNEQYF. CDR3 bases: TGTGCCAGCAGCTCCCCCGCAGGGAACGAGCAGTACTTC. Full variable domain (missing parts from reference TRBV5-4 and TRBJ2-7): ETGVTQSPTHLIKTRGQQVTLRCSSQSGHNTVSWYQQALGQGPQFIFQYYREEENGRGNFPPRFSGLQFPNYSSELNVNALELDDSALYLCASSSPAGNEQYFGPGTRLTVT.

The chain links TRBV11-2 to TRBJ1-2; 7 bases are a match to TRBD1. CDR1 and CDR2 from the germline V gene are SGHAT and FQNNGV. The V gene end was trimmed by 2 bases and the J gene end by 2 bases; junction bases not matched to a gene: 5. The length of the CDR3 is 15 residues. The CDR3 DNA is TGTGCCAGCAGCTTAAAAACGACAGGGAACTATGGCTACACCTTC. Its translation: CASSLKTTGNYGYTF.

The gene calls are TRBV5-1 and TRBJ2-1; D is perhaps TRBD2 (6 bases). Trimming took off 4 bases at V and 3 bases at J, with 20 bases between the two ends. The CDR3 length is 17 residues. Germline CDR1 and CDR2: SGHRS and YFSETQ. CDR3 amino acids: CASSLVGSRTYYNEQFF. In DNA form, the CDR3 reads TGCGCCAGCAGCCTTGTCGGGAGCCGGACCTACTACAATGAGCAGTTCTTC.

The rearrangement joins TRBV7-9 to TRBJ2-7, with 8 bases matching TRBD2. The CDR3 is made up of 16 amino acids. CDR1 is SEHNR, CDR2 FQNEAQ, per germline (reference sequence). The V gene end was trimmed by 2 bases and the J gene end by 5 bases; junction bases not matched to a gene: 11. CDR3 sequence reads: CASSLRPAGGGDEQYF. The CDR3, as DNA: TGTGCCAGCAGCTTAAGGCCGGCGGGAGGAGGGGACGAGCAGTACTTC.

This clone was counted once. This chain connects TRBV25-1 to TRBJ1-1; 8 positions match TRBD1. Germline loops: CDR1 MGHDK, CDR2 SYGVNS. The CDR3 extends over 17 amino acids. The J segment lost 1 base and the V segment lost 2 bases, leaving 9 bases of the junction unmatched. The CDR3 spells CASSEPRTGQANTEAFF. The CDR3 bases are TGTGCCAGCAGTGAACCCCGGACAGGGCAGGCGAACACTGAAGCTTTCTTT.

J is TRBJ2-5 and V is TRBV4-1; possibly TRBD2 for D (7 bases). Trimming removed 1 base from V and 2 bases from J, with 26 bases in between. The CDR3 spans 20 residues. Germline CDR1 MGHRA, CDR2 YSYEKL. The CDR3 loop reads CASSQGIRGGGASPQETQYF. The CDR3 nucleotides are TGCGCCAGCAGCCAAGGGATTCGCGGGGGCGGGGCCAGTCCGCAAGAGACCCAGTACTTC.

The J gene is TRBJ2-7, the V gene TRBV6-4; 8 bases match TRBD1. V shed 1 base, J shed 5 bases, and the junction held 7 bases outside the gene matches. This CDR3 contains 15 residues. The germline V gene has CDR1 MRHNA and CDR2 SNTAGT. The DNA of the CDR3 is TGTGCCAGCAGTGACTGGGCAGGGGGCCCCAACGAGCAGTACTTC. Its translation is CASSDWAGGPNEQYF.

The rearrangement joins TRBV10-3 to TRBJ2-1, with 9 nucleotides matching TRBD2. This CDR3 comprises 14 residues. Germline V gene sequence: CDR1 ENHRY, CDR2 SYGVKD. The V and J ends lost 5 bases and 8 bases, in that order; junction bases with no gene match: 7. CDR3 protein: CAISFSGRTDEQFF. DNA for the CDR3: TGTGCCATCAGTTTCAGCGGGAGGACGGATGAGCAGTTCTTC.

The J gene is TRBJ1-5, the V gene TRBV4-1, with D tentatively TRBD1 (5 bases). The CDR3 sequence is 13 residues long. The germline V gene has CDR1 MGHRA and CDR2 YSYEKL. Trimming took 1 base from V and 7 from J, leaving 8 bases between them. CDR3 in amino acids: CASSQVEGQPQHF. For the CDR3, the DNA is TGCGCCAGCAGCCAAGTAGAGGGGCAGCCCCAGCATTTT.

V and J are TRBV19 and TRBJ2-1; D is perhaps TRBD1 (5 bases). This CDR3 has 13 amino acids. Germline V lookup: CDR1 LNHDA, CDR2 SQIVND (reference sequence). V gave up 7 bases and J gave up 3 bases, with 10 bases separating them. This chain's CDR3 is CASIDSHYNEQFF. As DNA, the CDR3 is TGTGCCAGTATAGACAGCCACTACAATGAGCAGTTCTTC. Looking up the rest from reference TRBV19 and TRBJ2-1 gives the full variable domain: DGGITQSPKYLFRKEGQNVTLSCEQNLNHDAMYWYRQDPGQGLRLIYYSQIVNDFQKGDIAEGYSVSREKKESFPLTVTSAQKNPTAFYLCASIDSHYNEQFFGPGTRLTVL.

The genes are TRBV14 and TRBJ1-3; possibly TRBD1 for D (5 bases). V was trimmed by 0 bases and J by 5 bases, leaving 11 bases between them. The germline gives CDR1 SGHDN, CDR2 FVKESK. The CDR3 covers 15 residues. For the CDR3, the DNA is TGTGCCAGCAGCCAAGATTGGGGGTGGAGAAACACCATATATTTT. This codes for CASSQDWGWRNTIYF.

The V call is TRBV11-2, the J call TRBJ2-1, with TRBD2 matching over 11 bases. The germline V gene has CDR1 SGHAT and CDR2 FQNNGV. The CDR3 consists of 16 residues. J was trimmed by 0 bases and V by 6 bases; bases with no gene match: 4. Written as DNA, the CDR3 is TGTGCCAGCAGAAGACTAGCGGGGAGCTCCTACAATGAGCAGTTCTTC. Its translation is CASRRLAGSSYNEQFF.

V gene TRBV6-5 combines with J gene TRBJ2-5, with a weak D call TRBD2 (6 bases). The length of the CDR3 is 14 residues. From germline, CDR1 is MNHEY and CDR2 SVGAGI. Trimming took 0 bases from V and 5 from J, leaving 10 bases between them. The DNA of the CDR3 is TGTGCCAGCAGTTACTCTTGGGGGAGGGAGACCCAGTACTTC. Protein: CASSYSWGRETQYF.

The CDR3 sequence is CASSFTGTSGRAPNTGELFF. Here the CDR3 DNA reads TGTGCCAGCAGTTTTACCGGGACTAGCGGGAGGGCCCCCAACACCGGGGAGCTGTTTTTT. The chain carries TRBV2 and TRBJ2-2; 16 bases agree with TRBD2. V lost 5 bases, J lost 2 bases, and 11 bases stayed unmatched. Germline loops: CDR1 SNHLY, CDR2 FYNNEI. The CDR3 contains 20 residues.

The V and J genes are TRBV10-3 and TRBJ2-7; tentatively, D is TRBD2 (5 bases). V lost 2 bases and J lost 3, with 14 bases in between. The CDR3 runs to 15 residues. The germline V gene encodes CDR1 ENHRY and CDR2 SYGVKD. Here the CDR3 reads CAISETRGPFYEQYF. Written as DNA, the CDR3 is TGTGCCATCAGTGAGACCCGCGGGCCCTTCTACGAGCAGTACTTC.

In this sample, this clone turned up once. The chain couples TRBV11-3 to TRBJ1-5; D is undetermined. Germline values: CDR1 SGHNT, CDR2 YENEEA. The V and J ends lost 6 bases and 7 bases respectively, with 1 base between them. The CDR3 contains 9 residues. The CDR3 DNA sequence: TGTGCCAGCAGGCAGCCCCAGCATTTT. Amino acid sequence: CASRQPQHF.

The V gene is TRBV25-1, the J gene TRBJ2-2; TRBD1 matches at 7 bases. Trimming removed 8 bases from V and 6 bases from J; junction bases left unmatched: 0. Germline-derived CDR1 and CDR2 are MGHDK and SYGVNS. This CDR3 spans 11 amino acids. The CDR3 DNA is TGTGCCAGCGACAGGGCCGGGGAGCTGTTTTTT. Its translation is CASDRAGELFF. Looking up the rest from reference TRBV25-1 and TRBJ2-2 gives the full variable domain: EADIYQTPRYLVIGTGKKITLECSQTMGHDKMYWYQQDPGMELHLIHYSYGVNSTEKGDLSSESTVSRIRTEHFPLTLESARPSHTSQYLCASDRAGELFFGEGSRLTVL.

The chain employs TRBV7-6 and TRBJ2-7; D possibly uses TRBD1 or TRBD2 (6 bases each). Germline V gene lookup returns CDR1 SGHVS and CDR2 FNYEAQ. The CDR3 is made up of 15 amino acids. Between the trimmed V and J ends, which lost 5 bases and 1 base, there was a span of 15 bases. CDR3: CASSRRGLDSYEQYF. The CDR3 DNA sequence: TGTGCCAGCAGCCGCAGGGGACTCGATTCCTACGAGCAGTACTTC. The whole variable domain, remainder taken from reference TRBV7-6 and TRBJ2-7, is GAGVSQSPRYKVTKRGQDVALRCDPISGHVSLYWYRQALGQGPEFLTYFNYEAQQDKSGLPNDRFSAERPEGSISTLTIQRTEQRDSAMYRCASSRRGLDSYEQYFGPGTRLTVT.

This chain's CDR3 is CASSQDLLLAGSSLYEQYF. The CDR3 nucleotides are TGTGCCAGCAGCCAAGATCTTTTGCTAGCGGGATCAAGCCTCTACGAGCAGTACTTC. This rearrangement joins TRBV4-2 to TRBJ2-7, with TRBD2 identical over 9 bases. There are 19 residues in the CDR3. Per germline, CDR1 LGHNA and CDR2 YNFKEQ. Trimming at V came to 0 bases and at J to 3 bases, leaving 15 bases not matched to a gene.

The chain carries TRBV18 and TRBJ2-5; 11 positions match TRBD2. TRBJ2-7 explains the end of the DNA better; the J call may be wrong. The CDR3 sequence is 15 residues long. Germline CDR1 is KGHSH and CDR2 is LQKENI. The CDR3 loop reads CASSPRLAGWLEQYF. Written as DNA, the CDR3 is TGTGCCAGCTCACCCCGACTAGCGGGATGGCTCGAGCAGTACTTC.

The V call is TRBV10-1, the J call TRBJ2-2; 10 nucleotides match TRBD1. J lost 4 bases, V lost 3 bases, and 8 bases had no gene match. CDR3 length: 17 residues. Germline lookup yields CDR1 WNHNN and CDR2 SYGVQD (reference sequence). The CDR3 nucleotides are TGCGCCAGCAGTGACCCTTGGACAGGGGGAGGCACCGGGGAGCTGTTTTTT. It translates to CASSDPWTGGGTGELFF.

This clone was seen once. This sequence joins TRBV4-1 and TRBJ2-1; 12 nucleotides align to TRBD2. After removal of 0 bases from V and 4 bases from J, the junction contained 1 base not matched to a gene. The CDR3 loop spans 16 amino acids. Germline V gene lookup returns CDR1 MGHRA and CDR2 YSYEKL. The CDR3 DNA is TGCGCCAGCAGCCAAGAGGGGACTAGCGGGTACAATGAGCAGTTCTTC. Translation gives CASSQEGTSGYNEQFF.

The gene calls are TRBV11-2 and TRBJ2-1; D is perhaps TRBD2 (5 bases). Trimming shortened V by 0 bases and J by 8 bases, and 17 bases separated the two germline ends. The CDR3 covers 16 residues. Germline CDR1 reads SGHAT; CDR2 reads FQNNGV. The chain's CDR3 is CASSLESLALWYEQFF. In DNA, the CDR3 is TGTGCCAGCAGCTTAGAATCGCTAGCTTTATGGTATGAGCAGTTCTTC.

CDR3 DNA: TGTGCCAGCAGCGTCCTGACCGGGCGACTGTTTTTT. Residues: CASSVLTGRLFF. The chain links TRBV13 to TRBJ2-2; D remains unclear. Germline V CDR1 and CDR2: PRHDT, FYEKMQ (reference sequence). The CDR3 has 12 residues. V was pared by 5 bases and J by 14 bases, with 15 bases between.

The V and J genes are TRBV28 and TRBJ2-1; 13 positions agree with TRBD2. The ends lost 7 bases at V and 0 bases at J; junction bases unmatched: 21. The CDR3 is made up of 22 amino acids. Germline CDR1 MDHEN, CDR2 SYDVKM. The CDR3 here is CASNQRPRRGLAGVGSYNEQFF. The CDR3 nucleotides are TGTGCCAGCAACCAAAGGCCCAGACGCGGACTAGCGGGAGTCGGCTCCTACAATGAGCAGTTCTTC. The full variable domain, in which reference TRBV28 and TRBJ2-1 provide the parts outside the CDR3, is DVKVTQSSRYLVKRTGEKVFLECVQDMDHENMFWYRQDPGLGLRLIYFSYDVKMKEKGDIPEGYSVSREKKERFSLILESASTNQTSMYLCASNQRPRRGLAGVGSYNEQFFGPGTRLTVL.

The rearrangement joins TRBV18 to TRBJ1-4, with D unclear. Trimming pared 1 base from V and 6 bases from J, leaving 6 bases between. This CDR3 contains 13 residues. Looked up from germline, CDR1 is KGHSH and CDR2 is LQKENI. CDR3 nucleotides: TGTGCCAGCTCACCACGCCGAGATGAAAAACTGTTTTTT. Amino acids: CASSPRRDEKLFF.

The chain is built from TRBV7-3 and TRBJ2-3; D is tentatively TRBD1 or TRBD2 (5 bases each). V was shortened by 2 bases and J by 5 bases, with 8 bases between the two germline ends. The CDR3 runs 13 residues. Germline V gene lookup returns CDR1 SGHTA and CDR2 FQGTGA. CDR3 region: CASSLSGRDTQYF. CDR3 in DNA: TGTGCCAGCAGCTTATCGGGGCGAGATACGCAGTATTTT.

The chain uses TRBV9 and TRBJ1-2, with D perhaps TRBD1 (6 bases). The CDR3 length is 13 residues. Deletions cut 3 bases from V and 3 bases from J, with 9 bases between. Germline V lookup: CDR1 SGDLS, CDR2 YYNGEE. The chain's CDR3 is CASSARQDYGYTF. The CDR3 nucleotides read TGTGCCAGCAGCGCGCGACAGGACTATGGCTACACCTTC.

This chain joins TRBV12-5 and TRBJ2-7; D call uncertain. The CDR3 contains 11 residues. Germline CDR1 LGHNT, CDR2 FRNRAP. The germline V and J ends were trimmed by 3 bases and 3 bases, with 3 bases remaining between them. CDR3 in amino acids: CASGFNYEQYF. The CDR3 DNA follows: TGTGCTAGTGGTTTTAACTACGAGCAGTACTTC.

The chain links TRBV11-2 to TRBJ2-1; D is unresolved. In germline, CDR1 is SGHAT, CDR2 FQNNGV. Trimming removed 0 bases from V and 1 base from J, with 4 bases in between. The CDR3 length is 14 residues. The CDR3 sequence is CASSLDPSYNEQFF. CDR3 bases: TGTGCCAGCAGCTTAGATCCTTCCTACAATGAGCAGTTCTTC.

The chain couples TRBV9 to TRBJ2-1; D not resolved. CDR1 SGDLS and CDR2 YYNGEE come from the germline V gene. This CDR3 is 14 amino acids long. With 3 bases removed from V and 8 bases from J, the gap between germline ends came to 15 bases. This CDR3 is CASSAWPLNYEQFF. In nucleotides, the CDR3 is TGTGCCAGCAGCGCATGGCCTTTGAACTATGAGCAGTTCTTC.